The 16 T cell receptor beta chains in this list originate from one sample, sequenced in a study of T-cell reconstitution after alpha-beta-depleted transplantation in children (dated by TCRdb to 2016 to 2018). Explained via the paper, the treatment or condition label denotes: allogeneic hematopoietic cell transplantation with graft depleted of TCRalphabeta T cells and CD19 B cells. The library was produced with PCR. Sequencing used an Illumina HiSeq 2500. Molecular barcoding was employed in the preparation of TCR libraries, with unique molecular identifiers being used to normalize TCRbeta repertoire quantification. Through fastp at Q25 and MiXCR, TCRdb rebuilt clones from the public reads, retaining in-frame beta chains. Entries are consolidated by CDR3 protein sequence, retaining the most common genes and DNA. The sample table records some 120,000 distinct CDR3 sequences; 8% to 10% of these occur just once. Of the sample, less than 25% falls within the top ten clones.

The input for sequencing was PBMCs, mostly from graft donor cells, taken 180 days after TCRalphabeta/CD19-depleted stem cell transplant. Receptors originate from a girl less than two years old who had a stem cell transplant for combined immunodeficiency, so the T cells may come from the graft donor.

The chain employs TRBV5-5 and TRBJ2-7; D remains ambiguous. From germline, CDR1 is SGHKS and CDR2 YYEKEE (reference sequence). The CDR3 extends over 15 amino acids. V lost 6 bases and J 4 bases, leaving 20 bases between the germline ends. The CDR3 region has the DNA TGTGCCAGCAAGGCTTCCAATGGGGTCCTTTACGAGCAGTACTTC. Its protein is CASKASNGVLYEQYF.

This clonotype has only a few counts. This chain joins TRBV5-1 and TRBJ2-2; D remains ambiguous. The CDR3 totals 16 residues. Trimming pared 0 bases from V and 2 bases from J, leaving 11 bases between. CDR1 is SGHRS and CDR2 is YFSETQ in the germline V gene. DNA of the CDR3: TGCGCCAGCAGCTTGGGGCCCTCCGGAAACACCGGGGAGCTGTTTTTT. Its protein product is CASSLGPSGNTGELFF.

This clonotype was observed a handful of times. The chain combines TRBV20-1 with TRBJ1-6; D gene uncertain. The CDR3 length is 15 residues. In germline, CDR1 is DFQATT, CDR2 SNEGSKA (reference sequence). Deletions cut 2 bases from V and 6 bases from J, with 14 bases between. CDR3: CSARRAGRSNSPLHF. The CDR3 coding sequence is TGCAGTGCTAGACGGGCGGGCAGGTCTAATTCACCCCTCCACTTT.

V gene TRBV29-1 combines with J gene TRBJ1-2; a weak D match, TRBD1 (5 bases). V was shortened by 5 bases and J by 6 bases, with 13 bases between the two germline ends. This CDR3 contains 12 residues. Germline-derived CDR1 and CDR2 are SQVTM and ANQGSEA. CDR3 coding DNA: TGCAGCGTTATGAGCATACAGGATGGCTACACCTTC. Translating gives CSVMSIQDGYTF. The variable domain in full, with the rest retrieved from reference TRBV29-1 and TRBJ1-2, is SAVISQKPSRDICQRGTSLTIQCQVDSQVTMMFWYRQQPGQSLTLIATANQGSEATYESGFVIDKFPISRPNLTFSTLTVSNMSPEDSSIYLCSVMSIQDGYTFGSGTRLTVV.

This clonotype was detected a few times. The J gene is TRBJ1-1, the V gene TRBV29-1; no reliable D call. Trimming shortened V by 6 bases and J by 3 bases, and 11 bases separated the two germline ends. Germline V CDR1 and CDR2: SQVTM, ANQGSEA. The CDR3 sequence is 12 residues long. CDR3 loop: CSVGWKDTEAFF. As DNA, the CDR3 is TGCAGCGTCGGCTGGAAGGACACTGAAGCTTTCTTT.

This clonotype has just a few counts. This chain joins TRBV6-2 or TRBV6-3 and TRBJ2-2; D might be TRBD1 (6 bases). The V and J ends lost 10 bases and 5 bases respectively, with 11 bases between them. The CDR3 totals 12 residues. Per germline, CDR1 MNHEY and CDR2 SVGEGT. The CDR3 coding sequence is TGTGCCACCGAACAGGGAACCGGGGAGCTGTTTTTT. It yields the protein CATEQGTGELFF.

The V and J genes are TRBV5-1 and TRBJ2-1, with D tentatively TRBD2 (5 bases). This CDR3 has 22 amino acids. Trimming took off 0 bases at V and 3 bases at J, with 31 bases between the two ends. Per germline, CDR1 SGHRS and CDR2 YFSETQ. CDR3 nucleotide sequence: TGCGCCAGCAGCTTGGTACGACTTCTTCTACCGACCACTTTAGGGAGCTACAATGAGCAGTTCTTC. Amino acid sequence: CASSLVRLLLPTTLGSYNEQFF.

This clonotype occurred many times. The junction and the germline gene differ at one end; a read error may be behind it. The chain uses TRBV20-1 and TRBJ2-7, with 9 bases that match TRBD1. Germline loops: CDR1 DFQATT, CDR2 SNEGSKA (reference sequence). This CDR3 spans 13 amino acids. CDR3 sequence: CSARDRGWNEQYF. The CDR3 DNA follows: TGCAGTGCAAGAGACAGGGGGTGGAACGAGCAGTACTTC.

This chain connects TRBV5-1 to TRBJ1-1; no firm D call. The CDR3 loop spans 13 amino acids. Germline V gene data show CDR1 as SGHRS and CDR2 as YFSETQ. V was cut by 5 bases and J by 8 bases, with 16 bases left in between. CDR3 DNA: TGCGCCAGCAGGAAGGTGGGGAGTGGGGAAGCTTTCTTT. Its translation is CASRKVGSGEAFF. Together with reference TRBV5-1 and TRBJ1-1, the CDR3 gives the full variable domain: KAGVTQTPRYLIKTRGQQVTLSCSPISGHRSVSWYQQTPGQGLQFLFEYFSETQRNKGNFPGRFSGRQFSNSRSEMNVSTLELGDSALYLCASRKVGSGEAFFGQGTRLTVV.

The chain combines TRBV20-1 with TRBJ2-5, with 7 positions matching TRBD1. CDR1 DFQATT and CDR2 SNEGSKA come from the germline V gene (reference sequence). This CDR3 spans 15 amino acids. V was clipped by 6 bases and J by 0 bases; unmatched bases: 10. This chain's CDR3 is CSANRDRPYQETQYF. The CDR3 DNA reads TGCAGTGCAAACCGGGACAGACCGTACCAAGAGACCCAGTACTTC.

There are many counts of this clonotype. This rearrangement joins TRBV29-1 to TRBJ2-1; no reliable D call. Per the germline V gene, CDR1 is SQVTM and CDR2 is ANQGSEA. The CDR3 spans 11 residues. Trimming left V 4 bases short and J 7 bases short, with 8 bases between. DNA of the CDR3: TGCAGCGTTGGTGGATGGAATGAGCAGTTCTTC. Its protein is CSVGGWNEQFF.

This clonotype occurred many times. The J gene is TRBJ2-7, the V gene TRBV4-3; TRBD2 might be the D (5 bases). This CDR3 is 16 amino acids long. Germline values: CDR1 LGHNA, CDR2 YSLEER. V lost 1 base to trimming and J lost 0 bases, with 13 bases between them. This chain's CDR3 is CASSQVLGTSSYEQYF. CDR3 in DNA: TGCGCCAGCAGCCAAGTACTGGGCACTAGCTCCTACGAGCAGTACTTC.

This clonotype has more than one count but fewer than ten. The chain has TRBV7-2 and TRBJ2-5; 7 bases line up with TRBD2. Germline V CDR1 and CDR2: SGHTA, FQGNSA. The CDR3 spans 16 residues. Trimming removed 5 bases from V and 2 bases from J; junction bases left unmatched: 11. The CDR3 DNA sequence: TGTGCCAGCAGCACTATAGCGGGCTGCCCTCAAGAGACCCAGTACTTC. It is translated as CASSTIAGCPQETQYF.

Only a few counts were recorded for this clonotype. The CDR3 region is CASSYSGLGSGELFF. The CDR3 DNA follows: TGTGCCAGCAGTTACTCGGGACTAGGGTCCGGGGAGCTGTTTTTT. The chain employs TRBV6-5 and TRBJ2-2; 8 bases map to TRBD2. Unmatched junction bases numbered 3, after V lost 0 bases and J lost 6 bases. This CDR3 is built from 15 residues. Germline V CDR1 and CDR2: MNHEY, SVGAGI.

There are a few counts of this clonotype. The chain is built from TRBV20-1 and TRBJ2-3; TRBD2 aligns across 9 bases. Germline CDR1 DFQATT, CDR2 SNEGSKA (reference sequence). The trim removed 6 bases at V and 11 bases at J, leaving 15 bases unmatched. The CDR3 contains 14 residues. The DNA of the CDR3 is TGCAGTGCCGAGCATAGCGGGGGCCAAATACGGCAGTATTTT. Residues: CSAEHSGGQIRQYF.

The gene calls are TRBV7-3 and TRBJ2-5; no firm D call. Trimming took off 5 bases at V and 4 bases at J, with 20 bases between the two ends. The germline gives CDR1 SGHTA, CDR2 FQGTGA. The CDR3 contains 16 residues. CDR3 protein: CASSILELILGETQYF. In nucleotides, the CDR3 is TGTGCCAGCAGCATCTTAGAACTTATCCTAGGAGAGACCCAGTACTTC.